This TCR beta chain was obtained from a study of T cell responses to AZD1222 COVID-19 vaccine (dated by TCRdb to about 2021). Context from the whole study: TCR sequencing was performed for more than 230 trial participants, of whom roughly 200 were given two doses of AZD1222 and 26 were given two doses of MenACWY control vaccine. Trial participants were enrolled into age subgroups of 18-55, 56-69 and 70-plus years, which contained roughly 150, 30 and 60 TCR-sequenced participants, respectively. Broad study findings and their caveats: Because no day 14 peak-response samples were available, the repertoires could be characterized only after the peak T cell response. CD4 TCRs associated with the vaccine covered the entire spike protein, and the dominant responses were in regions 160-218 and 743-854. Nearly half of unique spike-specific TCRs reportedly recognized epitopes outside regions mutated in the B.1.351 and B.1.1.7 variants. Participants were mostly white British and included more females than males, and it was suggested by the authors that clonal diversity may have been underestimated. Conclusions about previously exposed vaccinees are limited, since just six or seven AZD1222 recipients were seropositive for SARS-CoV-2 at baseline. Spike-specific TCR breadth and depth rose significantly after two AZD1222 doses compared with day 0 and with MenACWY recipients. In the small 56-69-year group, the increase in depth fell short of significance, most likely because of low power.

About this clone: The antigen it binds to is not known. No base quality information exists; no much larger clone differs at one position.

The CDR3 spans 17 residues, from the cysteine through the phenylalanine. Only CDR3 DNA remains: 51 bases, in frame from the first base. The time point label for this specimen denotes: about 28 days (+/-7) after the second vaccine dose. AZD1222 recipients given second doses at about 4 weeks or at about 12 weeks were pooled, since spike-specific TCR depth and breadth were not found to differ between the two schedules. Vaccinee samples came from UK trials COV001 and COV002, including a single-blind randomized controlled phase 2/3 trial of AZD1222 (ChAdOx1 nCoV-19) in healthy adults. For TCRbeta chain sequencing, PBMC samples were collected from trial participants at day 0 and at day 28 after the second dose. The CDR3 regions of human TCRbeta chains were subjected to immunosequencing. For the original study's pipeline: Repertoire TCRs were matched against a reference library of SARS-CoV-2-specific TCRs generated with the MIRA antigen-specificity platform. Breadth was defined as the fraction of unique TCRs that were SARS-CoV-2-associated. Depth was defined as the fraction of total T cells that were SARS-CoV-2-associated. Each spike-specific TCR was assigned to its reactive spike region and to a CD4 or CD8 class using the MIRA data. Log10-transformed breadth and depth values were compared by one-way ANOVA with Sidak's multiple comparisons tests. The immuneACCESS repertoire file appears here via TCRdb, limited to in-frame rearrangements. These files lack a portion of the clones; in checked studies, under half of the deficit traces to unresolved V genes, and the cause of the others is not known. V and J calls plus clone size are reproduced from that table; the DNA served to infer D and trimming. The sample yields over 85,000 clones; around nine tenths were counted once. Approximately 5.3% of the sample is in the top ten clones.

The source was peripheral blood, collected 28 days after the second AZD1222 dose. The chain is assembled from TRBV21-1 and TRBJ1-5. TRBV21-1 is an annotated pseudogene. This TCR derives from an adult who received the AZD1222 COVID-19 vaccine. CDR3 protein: CASSKVSGYSNNQPQHF. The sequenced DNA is TGTGCCAGCAGCAAAGTTTCCGGGTATAGTAACAATCAGCCCCAGCATTTT.